The 24 T cell receptor beta chains below all came from one sample that was sequenced in a study of regulatory T cells in long-lasting Graves disease. Time point indicated: persistent/refractory GD, antithyroid drugs over 5 years with positive TRAb. PBMC-derived RNA was used for the TCR library. In building TCR beta libraries, iRepertoire HTBI primers were used together with Arm-PCR of CDR3 regions. TCRdb reprocessed the multiplex PCR reads via MiXCR and lists one record per CDR3 protein. The sample lists about 470,000 distinct CDR3 sequences, 20% to 25% occurring once. This material consisted of peripheral blood mononuclear cells (PBMCs), taken when the disease was refractory, from a patient treated with antithyroid drugs. The receptors stem from a female donor with Graves disease.

The chain employs TRBV6-2 or TRBV6-3 and TRBJ1-3; D is ambiguous. The germline V and J ends were trimmed by 2 bases and 0 bases, with 5 bases remaining between them. There are 14 residues in the CDR3. Germline V gives CDR1 MNHEY, CDR2 SVGEGT. CDR3 sequence: CASSYGSSGNTIYF. As DNA, the CDR3 is TGTGCCAGCAGTTACGGCAGCTCTGGAAACACCATATATTTT.

As for this clonotype: An end of the junction does not agree with germline; a read error may underlie this. The genes are TRBV7-9 and TRBJ1-5; D unresolved. The CDR3 has 13 amino acids. CDR1 SEHNR and CDR2 FQNEAQ come from the germline V gene (reference sequence). In DNA, the CDR3 is TGTGCCGGCAGCTCCCAGGTTAATCAGCCCCAGCATTTT. Residues: CAGSSQVNQPQHF.

This clonotype was observed a few times. The chain employs TRBV5-1 and TRBJ1-4; a weak D match, TRBD1 (5 bases). Germline V gene lookup returns CDR1 SGHRS and CDR2 YFSETQ. The CDR3 has 18 amino acids. Trimming removed 0 bases at V and 0 bases at J, with 15 bases between. CDR3 amino acids: CASSLVRGENTTNEKLFF. The DNA of the CDR3 is TGCGCCAGCAGCTTGGTTAGGGGAGAAAATACAACTAATGAAAAACTGTTTTTT.

This clonotype was observed many times. The chain is built from TRBV27 and TRBJ2-7, with TRBD2 identical over 13 bases. The V gene's germline CDR1 is MNHEY and CDR2 SMNVEV (reference sequence). The CDR3 loop spans 14 amino acids. J lost 7 bases, V lost 5 bases, and 5 bases had no gene match. The CDR3 DNA sequence: TGTGCCAGCAGTCCTCGGACTAGCGGGAGAGAGCAGTACTTC. As protein: CASSPRTSGREQYF.

This clonotype was seen ten or more times. This chain links TRBV30 with TRBJ2-5; 9 bases are a match to TRBD2. Trimming cost V 0 bases and J 6 bases; bases outside gene matches: 8. This CDR3 contains 15 residues. Germline V CDR1 and CDR2: GTSNPN, SVGIG (reference sequence). CDR3 DNA sequence: TGTGCCTGGAGTGTAATCGCTAGCGGGACGAAGACCCAGTACTTC. This sequence encodes CAWSVIASGTKTQYF.

The chain joins TRBV18 to TRBJ1-5; D gene uncertain. The length of the CDR3 is 13 residues. Trimming took off 4 bases at V and 4 bases at J, with 8 bases between the two ends. The germline V gene encodes CDR1 KGHSH and CDR2 LQKENI. The CDR3 DNA is TGTGCCAGCTCACTCACAGTAAATCAGCCCCAGCATTTT. This codes for CASSLTVNQPQHF.

Only a few counts were recorded for this clonotype. V usage is TRBV12-3 or TRBV12-4 and J usage is TRBJ2-7, with 7 bases fitting TRBD1. J was trimmed by 2 bases and V by 6 bases; bases with no gene match: 4. The CDR3 runs to 13 residues. The CDR3 here is CASRVTGAYEQYF. CDR3 bases: TGTGCCAGCAGGGTTACAGGGGCCTACGAGCAGTACTTC.

In its sample, this clonotype was seen many times. This chain links TRBV7-2 with TRBJ1-6, with TRBD1 identical over 7 bases. This CDR3 is built from 16 residues. Germline CDR1 reads SGHTA; CDR2 reads FQGNSA. V lost 5 bases, J lost 8 bases, and 12 bases stayed unmatched. CDR3 sequence: CASSHKQGISDSPLHF. The CDR3 DNA reads TGTGCCAGCAGCCACAAACAGGGGATCTCGGATTCACCCCTCCACTTT. The variable domain in full, completed from reference TRBV7-2 and TRBJ1-6, reads GAGVSQSPSNKVTEKGKDVELRCDPISGHTALYWYRQSLGQGLEFLIYFQGNSAPDKSGLPSDRFSAERTGGSVSTLTIQRTQQEDSAVYLCASSHKQGISDSPLHFGNGTRLTVT.

There are many counts of this clonotype. The J gene is TRBJ1-1, the V gene TRBV12-3 or TRBV12-4; D is uncertain. V gave up 7 bases and J gave up 0 bases, with 12 bases separating them. The CDR3 runs to 14 residues. CDR3 in DNA: TGTGCCAGCACCCCCGCCGGTATGAACACTGAAGCTTTCTTT. Encoded protein: CASTPAGMNTEAFF.

The chain combines TRBV11-1 with TRBJ2-5, with 11 nucleotides matching TRBD1. This CDR3 region has 15 residues. V shed 6 bases, J shed 0 bases, and the junction held 3 bases outside the gene matches. In germline, CDR1 is SGHAT, CDR2 FQDESV (reference sequence). The chain's CDR3 is CASSSDRGHQETQYF. CDR3 sequence (DNA): TGTGCCAGCAGTTCGGACAGGGGGCACCAAGAGACCCAGTACTTC.

In this sample, this clonotype turned up many times. The chain carries TRBV4-1 and TRBJ2-4; D is undetermined. The CDR3 length is 15 residues. The germline V gene encodes CDR1 MGHRA and CDR2 YSYEKL. V lost 0 bases to trimming and J lost 9 bases, with 15 bases between them. CDR3 region: CASSQEERFKGIQYF. DNA of the CDR3: TGCGCCAGCAGCCAAGAAGAACGATTTAAAGGCATTCAGTACTTC.

The table lists this clonotype with a few counts. This chain joins TRBV5-1 and TRBJ2-5, with D uncertain. V gave up 8 bases and J gave up 0 bases, with 14 bases separating them. Germline CDR1 reads SGHRS; CDR2 reads YFSETQ. The CDR3 totals 14 residues. This CDR3 reads CASRSWSDQETQYF. CDR3 nucleotide sequence: TGCGCCAGTAGATCCTGGTCAGACCAAGAGACCCAGTACTTC. Filled out from reference TRBV5-1 and TRBJ2-5, the complete variable domain reads KAGVTQTPRYLIKTRGQQVTLSCSPISGHRSVSWYQQTPGQGLQFLFEYFSETQRNKGNFPGRFSGRQFSNSRSEMNVSTLELGDSALYLCASRSWSDQETQYFGPGTRLLVL.

This clonotype was recorded many times. V gene TRBV2 combines with J gene TRBJ2-7; possible D gene TRBD2, 6 bases. The CDR3 has 14 residues. In germline, CDR1 is SNHLY, CDR2 FYNNEI. V lost 5 bases and J lost 7, with 18 bases in between. CDR3 nucleotide sequence: TGTGCCAGCAGTAGCCCCGGTAGGGCGGGGGAGCAGTACTTC. Translating gives CASSSPGRAGEQYF.

There are many counts of this clonotype. V is TRBV11-2 and J is TRBJ1-4, with TRBD1 as a possible D gene (6 bases). V lost 3 bases to trimming and J lost 7 bases, with 18 bases between them. The CDR3 extends over 16 amino acids. Germline V CDR1 and CDR2: SGHAT, FQNNGV. The CDR3 DNA is TGTGCCAGCAGCTTCGGCAGAGGGGGGGATTTTGAAAAACTGTTTTTT. This translates into CASSFGRGGDFEKLFF.

This clonotype showed up just a few times. V is TRBV5-6 and J is TRBJ1-2, with a weak D call TRBD1 (5 bases). This CDR3 region has 13 residues. With 7 bases removed from V and 2 bases from J, the gap between germline ends came to 12 bases. The V gene's germline CDR1 is SGHDT and CDR2 YYEEEE. This CDR3 is CASLSGDNYGYTF. The CDR3 nucleotides are TGTGCCAGCTTGTCGGGGGACAACTATGGCTACACCTTC.

The chain uses TRBV29-1 and TRBJ2-5, with 9 bases fitting TRBD2. Judging by the DNA end, TRBJ2-1 fits better; the J call may be wrong. This CDR3 region has 14 residues. Germline V gives CDR1 SQVTM, CDR2 ANQGSEA. In DNA form, the CDR3 reads TGCAGCGTTCGGCGGGAGGGCGATTACAATGAGCAGTTCTTC. It encodes CSVRREGDYNEQFF.

As for this clonotype: This may come from a read error, since a much larger clone is one base off. V and J are TRBV14 and TRBJ2-2, with a tentative D call TRBD2 (5 bases). The CDR3 runs to 16 residues. Germline CDR1 is SGHDN and CDR2 is FVKESK. CDR3 sequence reads: CVSSRLGGTNTGELFF. The CDR3 DNA sequence: TGTGTCAGCAGCCGCCTTGGAGGAACCAACACCGGGGAGCTGTTTTTT.

The genes are TRBV6-1 and TRBJ2-7, with 8 bases matching TRBD2. Germline values: CDR1 MNHNS, CDR2 SASEGT. The length of the CDR3 is 17 residues. Trimming took 8 bases from V and 3 from J; bases not matched to a gene: 18. The CDR3 region has the DNA TGTGCCAGCGATGGTCAGACTACTAGCGGACGCTTCTACGAGCAGTACTTC. As protein: CASDGQTTSGRFYEQYF.

This clonotype showed up many times. The genes are TRBV28 and TRBJ2-7, with D maybe TRBD2 (5 bases). The CDR3 totals 13 residues. The V gene lost 5 bases and the J gene lost 6 bases, with 14 bases spanning the gap. Germline V gene lookup returns CDR1 MDHEN and CDR2 SYDVKM. CDR3 sequence reads: CASSPGGGGEQYF. CDR3 coding DNA: TGTGCCAGCAGTCCCGGCGGAGGAGGCGAGCAGTACTTC.

This chain connects TRBV30 to TRBJ2-7; tentative D call: TRBD2 (5 bases). This CDR3 comprises 13 residues. The V and J ends lost 6 bases and 2 bases respectively, with 14 bases between them. Per germline, CDR1 GTSNPN and CDR2 SVGIG (reference sequence). CDR3: CACRRDNTYEQYF. The DNA of the CDR3 is TGTGCCTGCCGCCGGGATAATACCTACGAGCAGTACTTC.

This clonotype appeared many times. The chain carries TRBV11-2 and TRBJ1-2; 7 nucleotides line up with TRBD1. Germline V gene lookup returns CDR1 SGHAT and CDR2 FQNNGV. The CDR3 has 18 residues. With V trimmed by 2 bases and J by 1 base, 13 bases remained unmatched. The CDR3 nucleotides are TGTGCCAGCAGCTTAATCCGCGGAGGGGGCAGGGGTAACTATGGCTACACCTTC. Residues: CASSLIRGGGRGNYGYTF.

The rearrangement joins TRBV29-1 to TRBJ1-1; D not certain. The CDR3 has 11 residues. Germline CDR1 is SQVTM and CDR2 is ANQGSEA. Trimming removed 6 bases at V and 1 base at J, with 6 bases between. CDR3 residues: CSVRPNTEAFF. DNA for the CDR3: TGCAGCGTCAGACCGAACACTGAAGCTTTCTTT.

The chain has TRBV5-1 and TRBJ2-2; D is ambiguous. The CDR3 has 16 amino acids. The germline gives CDR1 SGHRS, CDR2 YFSETQ. Trimming removed 4 bases from V and 1 base from J, with 14 bases in between. CDR3 loop: CASSKRAGRNTGELFF. The CDR3 region has the DNA TGCGCCAGCAGCAAAAGGGCTGGGCGGAACACCGGGGAGCTGTTTTTT.

This clonotype was seen ten or more times. The chain has TRBV5-1 and TRBJ2-7; tentatively, D is TRBD1 (6 bases). The CDR3 extends over 14 amino acids. Between the trimmed V and J ends, which lost 5 bases and 2 bases, there was a span of 14 bases. Germline-derived CDR1 and CDR2 are SGHRS and YFSETQ. The CDR3 coding sequence is TGCGCCAGCAGTCCAGGGGATGAGGCCTACGAGCAGTACTTC. It yields the protein CASSPGDEAYEQYF.